This entry lists 8 T cell receptor beta chains sequenced from one sample in a study of neurological immune-mediated disorders. Time point in this sample: longitudinal time-point 1 (baseline). TCRdb recomputed calls from the 5' RACE reads with MiXCR, one row per CDR3 protein. The sample consists of around 60,000 distinct CDR3 sequences, around 11% of them appearing once. Sequencing used PBMCs. These TCRs come from a male donor with HTLV-1-associated myelopathy (HAM/TSP).

This clonotype was counted many times. The chain couples TRBV4-3 to TRBJ2-3; 11 bases agree with TRBD2. There are 14 residues in the CDR3. Germline V lookup: CDR1 LGHNA, CDR2 YSLEER. Unmatched junction bases numbered 7, after V lost 3 bases and J lost 11 bases. This CDR3 reads CASSQIAGGRGQYF. Here the CDR3 DNA reads TGCGCCAGCAGCCAGATAGCGGGGGGGAGAGGGCAGTATTTT.

This clonotype has ten or more counts. The gene calls are TRBV5-5 and TRBJ1-1; D gene unclear. Looked up from germline, CDR1 is SGHKS and CDR2 is YYEKEE (reference sequence). V dropped 0 bases and J dropped 4 bases, with 10 bases sitting between them. The CDR3 runs to 14 residues. The CDR3 region is CASSLGGSATEAFF. In DNA, the CDR3 is TGTGCCAGCAGCTTGGGGGGAAGTGCCACTGAAGCTTTCTTT. Full variable domain (outside the CDR3, taken from reference TRBV5-5 and TRBJ1-1): DAGVTQSPTHLIKTRGQQVTLRCSPISGHKSVSWYQQVLGQGPQFIFQYYEKEERGRGNFPDRFSARQFPNYSSELNVNALLLGDSALYLCASSLGGSATEAFFGQGTRLTVV.

This clonotype was seen repeatedly, ten times or more. The CDR3 sequence is CASSRIGTSGSYNEQFF. CDR3 coding DNA: TGTGCCAGCAGCCGAATTGGGACTAGCGGATCCTACAATGAGCAGTTCTTC. The gene calls are TRBV7-2 and TRBJ2-1, with TRBD2 matching 11 bases. The CDR3 contains 17 residues. V lost 5 bases to trimming and J lost 1 base; unmatched junction nucleotides: 7. Germline V lookup: CDR1 SGHTA, CDR2 FQGNSA.

With regard to this clonotype: A much larger clone lies a single base off, so this may be a read error. CDR3: CASSFQWANYGYTF. The CDR3 DNA follows: TGCGCCAGCAGCTTTCAGTGGGCTAACTATGGCTACACCTTC. The genes are TRBV5-1 and TRBJ1-2, with D unclear. Germline CDR1 is SGHRS and CDR2 is YFSETQ. V was cut by 2 bases and J by 0 bases, with 8 bases left in between. This CDR3 region has 14 residues.

Many counts were recorded for this clonotype. The V gene is TRBV29-1, the J gene TRBJ2-3; D is undetermined. Trimming cost V 4 bases and J 6 bases, with 17 bases left between them. The germline V gene encodes CDR1 SQVTM and CDR2 ANQGSEA. CDR3 length equals 14 residues. CDR3 sequence: CSVVWSPGPDTQYF. The DNA of the CDR3 is TGCAGCGTTGTGTGGTCTCCAGGACCCGATACGCAGTATTTT.

This clonotype was observed many times. Here the CDR3 DNA reads TGTGCCAGCAGTCCCCCAGGGACGGCTACCTACGAGCAGTACTTC. Its protein is CASSPPGTATYEQYF. The chain has TRBV28 and TRBJ2-7, with D perhaps assigned TRBD1 or TRBD2 (5 bases each). This CDR3 has 15 residues. The germline V gene encodes CDR1 MDHEN and CDR2 SYDVKM. The V end was cut by 5 bases, the J end by 2 bases, with 16 bases between.

This clonotype was recorded many times. V is TRBV9 and J is TRBJ2-2; 13 bases agree with TRBD2. Per germline, CDR1 SGDLS and CDR2 YYNGEE. V lost 1 base and J lost 5; bases outside the gene matches: 2. The CDR3 contains 16 residues. The CDR3 protein is CASSVTSGGATGELFF. The DNA of the CDR3 is TGTGCCAGCAGCGTAACTAGCGGGGGGGCAACCGGGGAGCTGTTTTTT.

The chain couples TRBV7-9 to TRBJ2-7; D gene ambiguous. V gave up 4 bases and J gave up 3 bases, with 10 bases separating them. The CDR3 runs to 13 residues. CDR1 SEHNR and CDR2 FQNEAQ come from the germline V gene (reference sequence). The CDR3 protein is CASSSYMGYEQYF. For the CDR3, the DNA is TGTGCCAGCAGCTCGTATATGGGCTACGAGCAGTACTTC.